The next 12 T cell receptor beta chains were all read from a single sample in a study of regulatory T cells in long-lasting Graves disease. Time point defined: newly diagnosed GD, antithyroid drugs for less than 3 months. Extracted PBMC RNA gave rise to the TCR library. HTBI primers from iRepertoire and Arm-PCR of CDR3 regions yielded the TCR beta libraries. One entry per CDR3 protein, called by TCRdb with MiXCR from the multiplex PCR reads. The sample comprises about 620,000 distinct CDR3 sequences, roughly 15% of which are singletons, and about 17% rests with the top ten. A further study also used this sample, focusing on T cells in Graves' hyperthyroidism and ophthalmopathy.

The sample was peripheral blood mononuclear cells (PBMCs), taken at new diagnosis, from a patient treated with antithyroid drugs. The receptors stem from a woman in her thirties with Graves disease.

The chain is built from TRBV2 and TRBJ2-7; 7 nucleotides align to TRBD2. V was pared by 4 bases and J by 0 bases, with 18 bases of the junction left unmatched. The CDR3 extends over 19 amino acids. The germline V gene encodes CDR1 SNHLY and CDR2 FYNNEI. The CDR3 DNA reads as TGTGCCAGCAGTGTCGACAGTTGGCTAGCGGACTTTAGCTCCTACGAGCAGTACTTC. It translates to CASSVDSWLADFSSYEQYF.

This clonotype was picked up a small number of times. This sequence joins TRBV9 and TRBJ2-1; TRBD2 matches at 13 bases. TRBJ2-3 matches the DNA end more closely, so the J call is doubtful. This CDR3 comprises 19 residues. The V gene's germline CDR1 is SGDLS and CDR2 YYNGEE. CDR3 loop: CASSVEVGLAGVFGDTQYF. The CDR3 nucleotides read TGTGCCAGCAGCGTAGAAGTAGGACTAGCGGGAGTTTTTGGAGATACGCAGTATTTT.

V gene TRBV28 combines with J gene TRBJ2-2, with 11 nucleotides matching TRBD1. The CDR3 covers 15 residues. With 6 bases clipped from V and 4 bases from J, the junction kept 4 bases outside the gene matches. Germline V gene sequence: CDR1 MDHEN, CDR2 SYDVKM. CDR3 coding DNA: TGTGCCAGCAGCCGGACAGGGGGCCGCACCGGGGAGCTGTTTTTT. Its translation: CASSRTGGRTGELFF.

The chain employs TRBV5-1 and TRBJ2-5; D possibly corresponds to TRBD2 (6 bases). This CDR3 region has 13 residues. CDR1 SGHRS and CDR2 YFSETQ come from the germline V gene. Deletions cut 0 bases from V and 8 bases from J, with 11 bases between. CDR3 in DNA: TGCGCCAGCAGCTTGGCCGGGGGACCCACCCAGTACTTC. It yields the protein CASSLAGGPTQYF.

This clonotype was observed once. The V gene is TRBV20-1, the J gene TRBJ2-5; TRBD2 matches 11 bases. The junction had 8 bases not matched to a gene; V was cut back by 0 bases and J by 2 bases. Germline CDR1 reads DFQATT; CDR2 reads SNEGSKA (reference sequence). The CDR3 totals 17 residues. This CDR3 reads CSARDRLAGSIQETQYF. The CDR3 DNA reads TGCAGTGCTAGAGATAGACTAGCGGGAAGTATACAAGAGACCCAGTACTTC.

The V call is TRBV7-9, the J call TRBJ2-7, with TRBD1 identical over 10 bases. Germline V gives CDR1 SEHNR, CDR2 FQNEAQ (reference sequence). This CDR3 has 15 amino acids. V trimming: 5 bases; J trimming: 5 bases; junction bases outside the gene matches: 9. The CDR3 is CASSIMTGGVDEQYF. Written as DNA, the CDR3 is TGTGCCAGCAGCATTATGACAGGGGGCGTGGACGAGCAGTACTTC.

This clonotype was observed a handful of times. The genes are TRBV28 and TRBJ1-5; D gene ambiguous. This CDR3 spans 16 amino acids. CDR1 and CDR2 (germline): MDHEN, SYDVKM. V gave up 2 bases and J gave up 4 bases, with 15 bases separating them. The CDR3: CASSLRQRGRNQPQHF. The CDR3 nucleotides read TGTGCCAGCAGTTTAAGGCAACGAGGACGAAATCAGCCCCAGCATTTT.

This clonotype was seen ten or more times. The chain is built from TRBV6-2 or TRBV6-3 and TRBJ2-1; TRBD2 matches 10 bases. Germline lookup yields CDR1 MNHEY and CDR2 SVGEGT. V gave up 4 bases and J gave up 1 base; unmatched junction bases: 7. This CDR3 comprises 17 residues. For the CDR3, the DNA is TGTGCCAGCAGTTCATCACTAGCGGGAACATCCTACAATGAGCAGTTCTTC. It translates to CASSSSLAGTSYNEQFF.

This clonotype showed up many times. In nucleotides, the CDR3 is TGCAGTGCTGGATCCGACAGGGGAGTTACTGAAGCTTTCTTT. Amino acids: CSAGSDRGVTEAFF. The V and J genes are TRBV20-1 and TRBJ1-1; 8 nucleotides agree with TRBD1. The CDR3 has 14 amino acids. The germline gives CDR1 DFQATT, CDR2 SNEGSKA (reference sequence). With 5 bases clipped from V and 5 bases from J, the junction kept 10 bases outside the gene matches.

In its sample, this clonotype was seen a few times. The chain combines TRBV19 with TRBJ2-5, with D perhaps TRBD1 (5 bases). Germline V CDR1 and CDR2: LNHDA, SQIVND (reference sequence). The length of the CDR3 is 12 residues. Trimming shortened V by 4 bases and J by 3 bases, and 6 bases separated the two germline ends. The CDR3 bases are TGTGCCAGTAGTACAGGGAAAGAGACCCAGTACTTC. Protein: CASSTGKETQYF.

The chain carries TRBV5-6 and TRBJ2-5; tentatively, D is TRBD1 or TRBD2 (5 bases each). With 1 base removed from V and 7 bases from J, the gap between germline ends came to 17 bases. Germline CDR1 is SGHDT and CDR2 is YYEEEE. This CDR3 is built from 15 residues. CDR3 coding DNA: TGTGCCAGCAGCTTGAGAGGGGTAAAGCAGGGGACCCAGTACTTC. Protein sequence: CASSLRGVKQGTQYF.

The chain recombines TRBV28 with TRBJ1-2; D remains unclear. V was pared by 3 bases and J by 4 bases, with 21 bases between. Germline V CDR1 and CDR2: MDHEN, SYDVKM. This CDR3 is built from 17 residues. CDR3: CASSLFSLVTRSYGYTF. Here the CDR3 DNA reads TGTGCCAGCAGTTTGTTTTCTTTGGTAACCAGATCCTATGGCTACACCTTC.